This TCR beta chain was sequenced for a study of T cells in Graves' hyperthyroidism and ophthalmopathy. Thyroid ultrasound and orbital computed tomography, with clinical symptoms and serum thyroxine and TRAb, informed diagnoses. This clonotype has more than one count but fewer than ten. Trimming left V 4 bases short and J 1 base short, with 10 bases between. Germline-derived CDR1 and CDR2 are WNHNN and SYGVQD (reference sequence). This CDR3 region has 14 residues. Amplification of TCR beta CDR3 regions used RNA as the template. The study used the HTBI primer set for a first-round RT-PCR of the TCR CDR3. Each CDR3 protein is one row after TCRdb ran MiXCR on the multiplex PCR reads. This table holds around 190,000 distinct CDR3 sequences, about 15% found once.

The clonotype was recovered from a woman aged 50 to 60 with Graves' hyperthyroidism. V is TRBV10-1 and J is TRBJ1-1, with TRBD1 as a possible D gene (6 bases). The sequenced sample was blood. The CDR3 DNA follows: TGCGCCAGCAGTGTTACAGGGACGAACACTGAAGCTTTCTTT. Translation: CASSVTGTNTEAFF.